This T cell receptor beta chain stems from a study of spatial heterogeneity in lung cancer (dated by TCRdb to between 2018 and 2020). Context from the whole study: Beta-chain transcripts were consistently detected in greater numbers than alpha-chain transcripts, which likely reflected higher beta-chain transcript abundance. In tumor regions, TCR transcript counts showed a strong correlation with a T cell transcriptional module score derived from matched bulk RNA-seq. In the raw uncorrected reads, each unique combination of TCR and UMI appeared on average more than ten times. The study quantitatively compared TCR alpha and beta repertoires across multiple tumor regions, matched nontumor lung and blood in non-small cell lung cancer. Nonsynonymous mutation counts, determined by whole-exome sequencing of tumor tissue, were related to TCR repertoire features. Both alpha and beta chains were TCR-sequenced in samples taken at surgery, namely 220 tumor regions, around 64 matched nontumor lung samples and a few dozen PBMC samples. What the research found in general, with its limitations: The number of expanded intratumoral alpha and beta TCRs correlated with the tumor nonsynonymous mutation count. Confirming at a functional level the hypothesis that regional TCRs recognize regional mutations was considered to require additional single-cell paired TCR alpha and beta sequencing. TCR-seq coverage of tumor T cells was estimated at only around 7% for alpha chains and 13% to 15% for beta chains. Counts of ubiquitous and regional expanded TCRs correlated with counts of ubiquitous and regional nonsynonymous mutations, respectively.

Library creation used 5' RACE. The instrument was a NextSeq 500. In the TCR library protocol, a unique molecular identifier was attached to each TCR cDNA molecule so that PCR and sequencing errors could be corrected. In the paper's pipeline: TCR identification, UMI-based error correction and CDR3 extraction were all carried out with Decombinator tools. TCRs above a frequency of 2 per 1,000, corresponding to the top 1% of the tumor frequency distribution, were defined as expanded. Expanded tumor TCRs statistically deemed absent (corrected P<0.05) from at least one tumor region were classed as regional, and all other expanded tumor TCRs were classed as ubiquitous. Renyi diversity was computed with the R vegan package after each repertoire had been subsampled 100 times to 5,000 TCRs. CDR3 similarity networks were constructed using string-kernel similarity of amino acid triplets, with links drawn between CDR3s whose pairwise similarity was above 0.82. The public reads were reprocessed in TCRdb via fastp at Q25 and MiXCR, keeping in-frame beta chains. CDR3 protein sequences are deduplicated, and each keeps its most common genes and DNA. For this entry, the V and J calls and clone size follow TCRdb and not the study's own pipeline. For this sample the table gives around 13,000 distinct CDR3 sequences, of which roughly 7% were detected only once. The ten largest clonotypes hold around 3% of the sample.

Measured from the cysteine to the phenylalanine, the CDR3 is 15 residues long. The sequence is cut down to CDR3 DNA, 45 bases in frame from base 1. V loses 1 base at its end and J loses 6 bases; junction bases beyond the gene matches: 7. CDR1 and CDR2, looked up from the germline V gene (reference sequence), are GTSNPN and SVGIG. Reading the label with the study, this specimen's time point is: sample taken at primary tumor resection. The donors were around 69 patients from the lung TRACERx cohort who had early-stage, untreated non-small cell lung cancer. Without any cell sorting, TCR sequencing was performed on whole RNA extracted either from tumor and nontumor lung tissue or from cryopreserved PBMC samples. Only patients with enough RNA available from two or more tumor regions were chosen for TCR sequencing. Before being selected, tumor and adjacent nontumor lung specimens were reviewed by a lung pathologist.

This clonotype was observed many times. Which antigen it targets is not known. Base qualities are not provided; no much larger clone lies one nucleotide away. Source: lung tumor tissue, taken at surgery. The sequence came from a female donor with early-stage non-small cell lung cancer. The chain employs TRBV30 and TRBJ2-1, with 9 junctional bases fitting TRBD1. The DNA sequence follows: TGTGCCTGGAGTGGGTCGAAGACAGGGGGCAATGAGCAGTTCTTC. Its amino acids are CAWSGSKTGGNEQFF.